The 32 T cell receptor beta chains presented below share a single source sample, sequenced in a study of blood T cell repertoires in COVID-19. Assay used: immunoSEQ multiplex PCR; TCRdb lists only in-frame clones, some missing. The sample holds about 68,000 clones; about 86% are singletons and the top ten take 1.4%. Sequencing input: peripheral blood. These TCRs come from a woman aged 55 to 70 with acute or convalescent COVID-19.

V gene TRBV2 combines with J gene TRBJ2-3, with D uncertain. Trimming stripped 8 bases from V and 4 bases from J, with 4 bases between. CDR3 length: 10 amino acids. The V gene's germline CDR1 is SNHLY and CDR2 FYNNEI. The CDR3 nucleotides read TGTGCCAGCGTAGCAGATACGCAGTATTTT. Residues: CASVADTQYF.

The J gene is TRBJ2-2, the V gene TRBV24-1; 8 nucleotides line up with TRBD2. V lost 1 base to trimming and J lost 6 bases; unmatched junction nucleotides: 6. Germline V lookup: CDR1 KGHDR, CDR2 SFDVKD. The CDR3 runs to 16 residues. The CDR3 sequence: CATSDLSGSSPGELFF. The CDR3 region has the DNA TGTGCCACCAGTGATTTAAGCGGGAGTTCCCCCGGGGAGCTGTTTTTT.

This clone was counted between two and nine times. J is TRBJ1-4 and V is TRBV7-2; D unresolved. CDR3 size: 14 residues. The germline V and J ends were trimmed by 3 bases and 6 bases, with 11 bases remaining between them. The germline gives CDR1 SGHTA, CDR2 FQGNSA. CDR3 DNA: TGTGCCAGCAGCTTGGGCGGGCACTATGAAAAACTGTTTTTT. The encoded protein is CASSLGGHYEKLFF.

V and J are TRBV12-3 or TRBV12-4 and TRBJ1-1, with D perhaps matching TRBD1 (5 bases). The CDR3 totals 13 residues. V lost 2 bases and J lost 1, with 5 bases in between. The CDR3 DNA is TGTGCCAGCAGTTTACAGGGGAACACTGAAGCTTTCTTT. Translated, it gives CASSLQGNTEAFF.

The chain has TRBV7-6 and TRBJ1-5; D is uncertain. CDR1 SGHVS and CDR2 FNYEAQ come from the germline V gene. The germline V and J ends were trimmed by 2 bases and 6 bases, with 2 bases remaining between them. The CDR3 runs 11 residues. CDR3 sequence reads: CASSLRQPQHF. CDR3 bases: TGTGCCAGCAGCTTACGTCAGCCCCAGCATTTT.

The chain is built from TRBV27 and TRBJ2-1; a weak D match, TRBD1 (6 bases). The CDR3 length is 11 residues. Germline-derived CDR1 and CDR2 are MNHEY and SMNVEV (reference sequence). The V end was cut by 6 bases, the J end by 11 bases, with 11 bases between. The CDR3 nucleotides are TGTGCCAGCAGCTCGGGACAAAAGCAGTTCTTC. Translating gives CASSSGQKQFF.

This clone has only one observation. The chain has TRBV28 and TRBJ2-7; D possibly corresponds to TRBD1 (6 bases). The CDR3 runs 12 residues. Trimming pared 4 bases from V and 9 bases from J, leaving 13 bases between. In germline, CDR1 is MDHEN, CDR2 SYDVKM. The CDR3 spells CASSSGQLGQYF. The CDR3 coding sequence is TGTGCCAGCAGTTCCGGACAGCTGGGGCAGTACTTC.

V usage is TRBV15 and J usage is TRBJ2-7; the match to TRBD2 covers 10 bases. This CDR3 is built from 17 residues. The V gene's germline CDR1 is LNHNV and CDR2 YYDKDF (reference sequence). V was pared by 0 bases and J by 1 base, with 6 bases of the junction left unmatched. The CDR3 region is CATSRDFGLAASYEQYF. In nucleotides, the CDR3 is TGTGCCACCAGCAGAGATTTTGGACTAGCGGCTTCCTACGAGCAGTACTTC.

The V gene is TRBV3-1 (or the pseudogene TRBV3-2), the J gene TRBJ2-1, with D tentatively TRBD2 (5 bases). V was cut by 1 base and J by 1 base, with 8 bases left in between. The CDR3 runs 15 residues. CDR1 LGHDT and CDR2 YNNKEL come from the germline V gene (reference sequence). The CDR3 is CASSQVTGSYNEQFF. In nucleotides, the CDR3 is TGTGCCAGCAGCCAAGTTACGGGATCCTACAATGAGCAGTTCTTC.

This clone was recorded a few times. V gene TRBV7-9 combines with J gene TRBJ1-6, with TRBD1 matching 9 bases. The CDR3 is 15 amino acids. V shed 5 bases, J shed 6 bases, and the junction held 5 bases outside the gene matches. CDR1 and CDR2 (germline): SEHNR, FQNEAQ (reference sequence). The CDR3 sequence: CASSDGQGINSPLHF. In DNA form, the CDR3 reads TGTGCCAGCAGCGACGGACAGGGGATTAATTCACCCCTCCACTTT.

This chain uses TRBV9 with TRBJ2-2, with D hard to call. The V end lost 4 bases, the J end lost 8 bases, and 6 bases lay between the germline ends. This CDR3 is built from 11 residues. Germline values: CDR1 SGDLS, CDR2 YYNGEE. The CDR3 loop is CASSSGGELFF. The CDR3 nucleotides read TGTGCCAGCAGCTCCGGGGGGGAGCTGTTTTTT.

V usage is TRBV7-8 and J usage is TRBJ1-5, with unresolved D. Germline CDR1 reads SGHVS; CDR2 reads FQNEAQ. The CDR3 is 13 amino acids. The V and J ends lost 0 bases and 6 bases respectively, with 6 bases between them. Here the CDR3 reads CASSLALLQPQHF. The CDR3 DNA is TGTGCCAGCAGCTTAGCCCTCCTTCAGCCCCAGCATTTT.

V usage is TRBV28 and J usage is TRBJ1-6, with 8 bases matching TRBD1. J lost 4 bases, V lost 6 bases, and 8 bases had no gene match. CDR3 length: 16 residues. CDR1 and CDR2 (germline): MDHEN, SYDVKM. The CDR3 here is CASSRQGPVYNSPLHF. The CDR3 nucleotides are TGTGCCAGCAGCAGACAGGGGCCAGTATATAATTCACCCCTCCACTTT.

This clone came up once. The chain is built from TRBV29-1 and TRBJ2-1; 13 bases agree with TRBD2. The CDR3 sequence is 20 residues long. Germline CDR1 SQVTM, CDR2 ANQGSEA. Germline trimming cut 0 bases from V and 5 bases from J; bases unmatched to any gene: 16. The CDR3 region is CSVEDLGGEGTSGDHNEQFF. In DNA form, the CDR3 reads TGCAGCGTTGAAGATCTAGGGGGTGAGGGGACTAGCGGGGACCACAATGAGCAGTTCTTC.

The rearrangement links TRBV13 to TRBJ1-2; D is undetermined. This CDR3 spans 16 amino acids. Germline loops: CDR1 PRHDT, CDR2 FYEKMQ (reference sequence). V dropped 5 bases and J dropped 7 bases, with 23 bases sitting between them. The CDR3 loop is CASSRGRPESRGGYTF. The DNA of the CDR3 is TGTGCCAGCAGCCGCGGGAGACCCGAAAGTCGTGGTGGCTACACCTTC. The whole variable domain, filled in from reference TRBV13 and TRBJ1-2, reads AAGVIQSPRHLIKEKRETATLKCYPIPRHDTVYWYQQGPGQDPQFLISFYEKMQSDKGSIPDRFSAQQFSDYHSELNMSSLELGDSALYFCASSRGRPESRGGYTFGSGTRLTVV.

V and J are TRBV2 and TRBJ2-7; the match to TRBD1 covers 7 bases. The CDR3 runs 15 residues. Germline CDR1 SNHLY, CDR2 FYNNEI. Trimming cost V 7 bases and J 0 bases; bases outside gene matches: 9. CDR3 bases: TGTGCCAGCAAGCCGGACAGGCACATCTCCTACGAGCAGTACTTC. It codes for CASKPDRHISYEQYF.

The rearrangement links TRBV2 to TRBJ1-3, with D perhaps matching TRBD1 (6 bases). CDR1 and CDR2 (germline): SNHLY, FYNNEI. CDR3 length: 15 amino acids. Trimming took 7 bases from V and 3 from J, leaving 16 bases between them. The CDR3 sequence: CASNPGLRGGNTIYF. Written as DNA, the CDR3 is TGTGCCAGCAACCCTGGTCTCAGGGGTGGAAACACCATATATTTT.

This chain connects TRBV30 to TRBJ1-2, with 11 bases fitting TRBD1. Trimming at V came to 6 bases and at J to 5 bases, leaving 5 bases not matched to a gene. Germline V CDR1 and CDR2: GTSNPN, SVGIG (reference sequence). The CDR3 runs to 13 residues. CDR3 nucleotides: TGTGCCTGCTCCGGGACAGGGGGGTATGGCTACACCTTC. Amino acid sequence: CACSGTGGYGYTF.

V usage is TRBV7-3 and J usage is TRBJ2-1, with 12 bases fitting TRBD2. This CDR3 has 18 residues. J gave up 6 bases and V 5 bases, and 14 bases lay outside the gene matches. CDR1 and CDR2 from the germline V gene are SGHTA and FQGTGA. Here the CDR3 DNA reads TGTGCCAGCAGCCCCGTATGGGCTAGCGGGGGGGCAGGCAATGAGCAGTTCTTC. Residues: CASSPVWASGGAGNEQFF.

The chain couples TRBV3-1 (or the pseudogene TRBV3-2) to TRBJ2-7; D might be TRBD1 (6 bases). V shed 4 bases and J shed 2 bases, with 15 bases lying between them. Germline assignment: CDR1 LGHDT and CDR2 YNNKEL (reference sequence). The CDR3 runs to 15 residues. CDR3 sequence: CASSRTRDKTYEQYF. The DNA for the CDR3 is TGTGCCAGCAGCCGAACTAGGGACAAGACCTACGAGCAGTACTTC.

The rearrangement joins TRBV3-1 (or the pseudogene TRBV3-2) to TRBJ1-6, with 8 bases lining up with TRBD1. Trimming cost V 5 bases and J 6 bases; bases outside gene matches: 6. The CDR3 is 15 residues long. Germline loops: CDR1 LGHDT, CDR2 YNNKEL (reference sequence). CDR3 DNA sequence: TGTGCCAGCAGCTCCATCGGACAGGGTAATTCACCCCTCCACTTT. It encodes CASSSIGQGNSPLHF.

This clone is a singleton in its sample. This rearrangement joins TRBV6-5 to TRBJ1-2; D possibly corresponds to TRBD1 (6 bases). The CDR3 has 13 residues. The ends were cut back, 6 bases at V and 4 bases at J, with 12 bases in the middle. Germline V gene data show CDR1 as MNHEY and CDR2 as SVGAGI. The CDR3 region has the DNA TGTGCCAGCAGCCCCCGGGACACCTATGGCTACACCTTC. Translating it yields CASSPRDTYGYTF.

This rearrangement joins TRBV7-8 to TRBJ1-1; a possible D gene is TRBD1 (5 bases). The CDR3 has 13 residues. V was trimmed by 3 bases and J by 12 bases, leaving 17 bases between them. CDR1 and CDR2 (germline): SGHVS, FQNEAQ. CDR3 residues: CASSFLQGATPFF. For the CDR3, the DNA is TGTGCCAGCAGCTTCCTCCAAGGGGCGACGCCTTTCTTT.

This clone was counted between two and nine times. This sequence joins TRBV5-1 and TRBJ2-2, with D perhaps matching TRBD2 (6 bases). The germline gives CDR1 SGHRS, CDR2 YFSETQ. The V and J ends lost 0 bases and 4 bases respectively, with 10 bases between them. This CDR3 region has 15 residues. CDR3 residues: CASSLERRATGELFF. The CDR3 DNA reads as TGCGCCAGCAGCTTGGAGCGGAGGGCCACCGGGGAGCTGTTTTTT.

The chain recombines TRBV7-6 with TRBJ2-5; D perhaps matches TRBD2 (5 bases). V lost 2 bases to trimming and J lost 0 bases, with 13 bases between them. Looked up from germline, CDR1 is SGHVS and CDR2 is FNYEAQ. This CDR3 has 16 residues. DNA for the CDR3: TGTGCCAGCAGCTTAAATCTAGACTATCACCAAGAGACCCAGTACTTC. Its translation: CASSLNLDYHQETQYF. The full variable domain, rest sourced from reference TRBV7-6 and TRBJ2-5, is GAGVSQSPRYKVTKRGQDVALRCDPISGHVSLYWYRQALGQGPEFLTYFNYEAQQDKSGLPNDRFSAERPEGSISTLTIQRTEQRDSAMYRCASSLNLDYHQETQYFGPGTRLLVL.

The rearrangement uses TRBV15 and TRBJ1-1; TRBD1 matches at 8 bases. V was pared by 2 bases and J by 4 bases, with 9 bases of the junction left unmatched. The CDR3 is made up of 16 amino acids. In germline, CDR1 is LNHNV, CDR2 YYDKDF (reference sequence). The CDR3 DNA follows: TGTGCCACCAGCAGACCCACCGGACAGGGAGGCACTGAAGCTTTCTTT. Its translation: CATSRPTGQGGTEAFF.

This clone appeared once. The chain carries TRBV5-1 and TRBJ2-3; 7 bases are shared with TRBD1. The ends lost 5 bases at V and 0 bases at J; junction bases unmatched: 6. CDR3 length equals 15 residues. Germline CDR1 and CDR2: SGHRS and YFSETQ. CDR3 nucleotide sequence: TGCGCCAGCAGGGGGGACAGTTCTAGCACAGATACGCAGTATTTT. It specifies CASRGDSSSTDTQYF.

The chain is built from TRBV10-3 and TRBJ2-7; possibly TRBD2 for D (5 bases). This CDR3 is 15 amino acids long. V dropped 4 bases and J dropped 0 bases, with 13 bases sitting between them. The V gene's germline CDR1 is ENHRY and CDR2 SYGVKD. CDR3 DNA: TGTGCCATCAGTGCTCTAGCTAACCGCTCCTACGAGCAGTACTTC. This gives the protein CAISALANRSYEQYF.

The chain carries TRBV15 and TRBJ1-2; D unresolved. Germline values: CDR1 LNHNV, CDR2 YYDKDF (reference sequence). This CDR3 is 14 amino acids long. V was trimmed by 0 bases and J by 4 bases, leaving 9 bases between them. For the CDR3, the DNA is TGTGCCACCAGCAGAGATTGGGGAGCCTATGGCTACACCTTC. Its translation is CATSRDWGAYGYTF.

This chain connects TRBV5-1 to TRBJ1-3; no clear D. The length of the CDR3 is 14 residues. Trimming removed 3 bases at V and 4 bases at J, with 11 bases between. Germline V gene data show CDR1 as SGHRS and CDR2 as YFSETQ. CDR3 amino acids: CASSSGSGGNTIYF. DNA for the CDR3: TGCGCCAGCAGCTCCGGCTCGGGAGGAAACACCATATATTTT.

This chain links TRBV7-8 with TRBJ1-6; D possibly corresponds to TRBD1 (6 bases). V was trimmed by 6 bases and J by 0 bases, leaving 12 bases between them. Germline assignment: CDR1 SGHVS and CDR2 FQNEAQ. The CDR3 is 16 residues long. CDR3 loop: CASRSDRSSYNSPLHF. CDR3 DNA: TGTGCCAGCAGGTCGGACAGAAGCTCCTATAATTCACCCCTCCACTTT.

The chain couples TRBV12-3 or TRBV12-4 to TRBJ2-5, with 8 bases that match TRBD2. The CDR3 is 13 amino acids. V lost 2 bases to trimming and J lost 5 bases; unmatched junction nucleotides: 1. The CDR3 nucleotides are TGTGCCAGCAGTTTAAGCGGGGGTGAGACCCAGTACTTC. Amino acids: CASSLSGGETQYF.